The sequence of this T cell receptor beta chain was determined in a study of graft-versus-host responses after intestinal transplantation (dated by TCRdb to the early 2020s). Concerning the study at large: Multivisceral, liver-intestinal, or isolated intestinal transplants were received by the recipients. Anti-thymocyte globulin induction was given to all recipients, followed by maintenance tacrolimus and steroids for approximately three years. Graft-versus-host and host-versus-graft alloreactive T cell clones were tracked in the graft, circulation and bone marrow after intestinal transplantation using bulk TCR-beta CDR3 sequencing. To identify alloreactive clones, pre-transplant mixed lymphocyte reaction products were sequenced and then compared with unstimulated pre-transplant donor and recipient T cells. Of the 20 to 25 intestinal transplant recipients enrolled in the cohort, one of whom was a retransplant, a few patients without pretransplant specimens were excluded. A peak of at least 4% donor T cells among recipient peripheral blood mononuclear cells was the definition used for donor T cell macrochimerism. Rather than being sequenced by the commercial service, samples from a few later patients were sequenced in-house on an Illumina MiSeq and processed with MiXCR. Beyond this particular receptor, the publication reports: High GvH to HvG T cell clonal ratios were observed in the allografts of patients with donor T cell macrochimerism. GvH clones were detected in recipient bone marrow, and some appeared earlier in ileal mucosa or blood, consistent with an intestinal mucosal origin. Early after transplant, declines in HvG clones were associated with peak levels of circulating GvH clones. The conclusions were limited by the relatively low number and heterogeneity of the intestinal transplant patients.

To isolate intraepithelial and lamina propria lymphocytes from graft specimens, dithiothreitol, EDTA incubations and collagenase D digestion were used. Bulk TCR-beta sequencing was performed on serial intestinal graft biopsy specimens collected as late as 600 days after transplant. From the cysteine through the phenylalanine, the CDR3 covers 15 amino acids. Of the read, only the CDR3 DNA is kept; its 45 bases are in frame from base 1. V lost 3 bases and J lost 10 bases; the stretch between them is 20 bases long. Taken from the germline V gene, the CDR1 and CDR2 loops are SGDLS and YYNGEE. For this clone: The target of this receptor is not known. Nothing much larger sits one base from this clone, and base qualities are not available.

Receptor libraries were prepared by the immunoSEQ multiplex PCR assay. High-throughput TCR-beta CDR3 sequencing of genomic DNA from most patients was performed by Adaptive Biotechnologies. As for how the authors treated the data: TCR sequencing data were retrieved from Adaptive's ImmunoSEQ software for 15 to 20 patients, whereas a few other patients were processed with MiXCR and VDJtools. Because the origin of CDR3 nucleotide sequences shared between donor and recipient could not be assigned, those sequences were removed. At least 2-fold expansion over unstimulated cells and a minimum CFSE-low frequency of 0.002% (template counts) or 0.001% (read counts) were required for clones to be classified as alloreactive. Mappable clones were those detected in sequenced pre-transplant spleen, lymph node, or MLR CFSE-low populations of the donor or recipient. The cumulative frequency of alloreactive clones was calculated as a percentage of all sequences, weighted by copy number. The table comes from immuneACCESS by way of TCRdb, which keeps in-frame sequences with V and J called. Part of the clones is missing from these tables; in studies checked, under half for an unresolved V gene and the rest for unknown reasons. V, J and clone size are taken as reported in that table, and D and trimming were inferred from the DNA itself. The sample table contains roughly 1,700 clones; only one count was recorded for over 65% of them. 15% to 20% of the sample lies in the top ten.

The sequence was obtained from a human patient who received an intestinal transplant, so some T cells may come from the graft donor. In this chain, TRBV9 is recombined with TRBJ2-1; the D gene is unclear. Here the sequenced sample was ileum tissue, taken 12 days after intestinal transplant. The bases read TGTGCCAGCAGCGACCGCACTGACTTGGCATCCGAGCAGTTCTTC. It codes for CASSDRTDLASEQFF.